This TCR beta chain was identified during a study of CD4 T cells in relation to SARS-CoV-2 and coronaviruses. For the study at large: PBMCs were cultured with antigen for roughly 10 days before TCR beta sequencing. Controls used an HIV-1 Nef peptide pool or no peptide. Points from the study as a whole: The cross-reactivity analysis covered only spike protein, not other viral proteins.

CDR1 and CDR2 from the germline V gene are MDHEN and SYDVKM. Trimming left V 2 bases short and J 6 bases short, with 14 bases between. This CDR3 comprises 14 residues. Unexposed donor CD4+ T cells date from about 2011-2018, before the COVID-19 pandemic. After approximately 10 days of culture, CD4+ T cells were isolated. In its sample, this clone was seen once. Antigen: not known. The method was immunoSEQ multiplex PCR; TCRdb's version includes in-frame clones alone and lacks a portion of them. Seen here are some 16,000 clones, 82% observed once, and the top ten hold 30% to 35%. The chain links TRBV28 to TRBJ2-7; no firm D call. The sequencing input was CD4+ T cells from PBMCs, cultured in vitro. This receptor was identified in a human donor in good health. CDR3 nucleotides: TGTGCCAGCAGTTTAACTCGGGTTGGGTCCGAGCAGTACTTC. Its translation: CASSLTRVGSEQYF.